The sequence of this T cell receptor (beta chain) was determined in a study of post-analysis software for immune sequencing data. Overall study findings and caveats: Several TRBV segments were more frequent in patients than controls; TRBV5-6, TRBV5-1 and TRBV20-1 belonged to this group.

CDR3 length: 13 residues. CDR1 is ENHRY and CDR2 is SYGVKD in the germline V gene. Points on this clonotype: As yet, its antigen is unknown. One end of the junction does not line up with germline, which may come from a read error.

The library was made from cDNA and included unique molecular identifiers. Out of about 0.95 to 10 million T cells, a few hundred thousand cDNA molecules were generated. One entry per CDR3 protein results from TCRdb running MiXCR on the PCR reads. This table holds over 300,000 distinct CDR3 sequences, around 37% found once. The chain carries TRBV10-3 and TRBJ1-5; the match to TRBD1 covers 8 bases. The source is a girl aged 5-17 years with multiple sclerosis. The sequenced sample was blood. DNA of the CDR3: TGTGCCATCAGTGAACAGGGGGGGGAGCCCCGGCATTTT. It is translated as CAISEQGGEPRHF.